Listed below are T cell receptor beta chains from one sample, sequenced in a study of cytomegalovirus exposure and HLA in healthy donors. The data were produced by immunoSEQ multiplex PCR, yet TCRdb's version contains in-frame clones alone and is incomplete. The data contain roughly 240,000 clones, around nine tenths of them singletons. The sample was PBMCs. These receptors came from a man aged 18 to 30 in good health and CMV-seronegative. Both conserved end residues are part of each CDR3. Each record gives: D gene, J gene, clone size, V gene, CDR3 DNA, CDR3 protein. D genes are given only for firm matches. A row's size may be missing; if present it is once, few, many or a size class.

>TRBD2|TRBJ2-7|NA|TRBV2
TGTGCCAGCAGTGCGGGACTAGCGGACTACGAGCAGTACTTC
CASSAGLADYEQYF
>TRBD2|TRBJ2-3|NA|TRBV4-1
TGCGCCAGCAGCCAGAGCCTCGGGACTAGCGGGAACACAGATACGCAGTATTTT
CASSQSLGTSGNTDTQYF
>TRBD2|TRBJ2-1|NA|TRBV28
TGTGCCAGCAGAATAAGGGAGGGCGGGTACAATGAGCAGTTCTTC
CASRIREGGYNEQFF
>TRBD2|TRBJ2-1|NA|TRBV19
TGTGCCAGTACCCAAAGGTCCAGCGGGAGGGGAGACAATGAGCAGTTCTTC
CASTQRSSGRGDNEQFF
>NA|TRBJ1-1|NA|TRBV10-1
TGCGCCAGCAGTGAGTCACGGGTGAGAGACACTGAAGCTTTCTTT
CASSESRVRDTEAFF
>TRBD1|TRBJ1-2|once|TRBV5-4
TGTGCCAGCAGCATCCAGGGGGCAGACTATGGCTACACCTTC
CASSIQGADYGYTF
>NA|TRBJ2-7|NA|TRBV27
TGTGCCAGCGGATTCTACGAGGTCTCCGAGCAGTACTTC
CASGFYEVSEQYF
>TRBD2|TRBJ2-1|NA|TRBV27
TGTGCCAGCAGTTTTGTGGGAGGGCCGTACAATGAGCAGTTCTTC
CASSFVGGPYNEQFF
>NA|TRBJ2-5|NA|TRBV15
TGTGCCACCAGCAGTAAAGAGACCCAGTACTTC
CATSSKETQYF
>TRBD2|TRBJ2-3|NA|TRBV4-1
TGCGCCAGCAGCCAAAACGGGAGGTACGTCGGCGCAGATACGCAGTATTTT
CASSQNGRYVGADTQYF
>NA|TRBJ2-5|NA|TRBV5-1
TGCGCCAGCGGTCCTGGGCTAGCAGGCGGAGAGACCCAGTACTTC
CASGPGLAGGETQYF
>NA|TRBJ2-2|few|TRBV21-1
TGTGCCAACCTTAGACAGTCTCCGAACACCGGGGAGCTGTTTTTT
CANLRQSPNTGELFF
>TRBD1|TRBJ2-7|once|TRBV10-1
TGCGCCAGCACCGGACAGGGGCCAAAGGAGCAGTACTTC
CASTGQGPKEQYF
>TRBD1|TRBJ1-3|NA|TRBV6-1
TGTGCCAGCAGGGGAGACAGGGGCTCTGGAAACACCATATATTTT
CASRGDRGSGNTIYF
>TRBD2|TRBJ2-5|NA|TRBV27
TGTGCCAGCAGTCCCCTGGGGGGGGAGGTGGAGACCCAGTACTTC
CASSPLGGEVETQYF
>TRBD2|TRBJ2-1|NA|TRBV5-1
TGCGCCAGCAGCCTAGGACTAGCGGCCAATGAGCAGTTCTTC
CASSLGLAANEQFF
>TRBD1|TRBJ1-5|NA|TRBV18
TGTGCCAGCTCACCGACAGGGGCGGGCAATCAGCCCCAGCATTTT
CASSPTGAGNQPQHF
>NA|TRBJ2-3|NA|TRBV4-3
TGCGCCAGCAGCCAAGATCTCGGGGGTACGCAGTATTTT
CASSQDLGGTQYF
>TRBD1|TRBJ1-2|few|TRBV5-4
TGTGCCAGCAGCTCCGGGACAGGAATCACCTTC
CASSSGTGITF
>TRBD1|TRBJ1-2|NA|TRBV4-1
TGCGCCAGCAGCCTTAATATACTCGACAGGGGTGGCTACACCTTC
CASSLNILDRGGYTF
>TRBD1|TRBJ1-3|few|TRBV29-1
TGCAGCGTTCAGGGGGTCTCTGGAAACACCATATATTTT
CSVQGVSGNTIYF
>TRBD1|TRBJ1-4|few|TRBV19
TGTGCCAGTAGTCCCCACCTCACAGGGGACTTAAACGAAAAACTGTTTTTT
CASSPHLTGDLNEKLFF
>TRBD1|TRBJ2-5|NA|TRBV11-2
TGTGCCAGCAGCTTGTTGGGACAGGGATATCAAGAGACCCAGTACTTC
CASSLLGQGYQETQYF
>TRBD2|TRBJ2-3|NA|TRBV7-3
TGTGCCAGCAGCACCACGGGAGGAGGCGCAGATACGCAGTATTTT
CASSTTGGGADTQYF
>NA|TRBJ1-5|NA|TRBV28
TGTGCCAGCACATTGGGGGGAATGAGCAATCAGCCCCAGCATTTT
CASTLGGMSNQPQHF
>TRBD1|TRBJ2-7|once|TRBV19
TGTGCCAGTACCTCAGGATGGGGACAGGGGAGACGCGAGCAGTACTTC
CASTSGWGQGRREQYF
>NA|TRBJ1-3|NA|TRBV4-3
TGCGCCAGCAGCCAAGAAATCCCGGTTTCTGGAAACACCATATATTTT
CASSQEIPVSGNTIYF
>NA|TRBJ1-5|NA|TRBV27
TGTGCCAGCAGTTCGGGAAGGCATCCCTATAGCAATCAGCCCCAGCATTTT
CASSSGRHPYSNQPQHF
>NA|TRBJ2-5|NA|TRBV7-7
TGTGCCAGCAGCTTCGTCGGGAGCCGTGGGGAGACCCAGTACTTC
CASSFVGSRGETQYF
>NA|TRBJ2-1|NA|TRBV20-1
TGCAGTGCTAGGGCCCGCAATGAGCAGTTCTTC
CSARARNEQFF
>NA|TRBJ1-1|NA|TRBV5-1
TGCGCCAGCAGCTTAGCCGGGACTTCACCCACTGAAGCTTTCTTT
CASSLAGTSPTEAFF
>TRBD2|TRBJ2-7|NA|TRBV6-5
TGTGCCAGCAGTCTGTGGCGGGGGGTTGACGAGCAGTACTTC
CASSLWRGVDEQYF
>TRBD2|TRBJ2-5|once|TRBV28
TGTGCCAGCAATCAACCAACTAGCGGGACCCCAGAGACCCAGTACTTC
CASNQPTSGTPETQYF
>TRBD1|TRBJ1-6|NA|TRBV27
TGTGCCAGCAGTTTGTCGACCGGGACAGGGAATTCACCCCTCCACTTT
CASSLSTGTGNSPLHF
>NA|TRBJ2-7|NA|TRBV19
TGTGCCAGTATGGGGGCTTACGAGCAGTACTTC
CASMGAYEQYF
>NA|TRBJ2-7|few|TRBV11-2
TGTGCCAGCAGCTTAGATCCGGGAATGAGCGAGCAGTACTTC
CASSLDPGMSEQYF
>TRBD1|TRBJ2-5|NA|TRBV28
TGTGCCACACGGACAGGGGGTCACGCGACCCAGTACTTC
CATRTGGHATQYF
>TRBD1|TRBJ2-5|NA|TRBV7-3
TGTGCCAGCAGCTTAGTACAGGGGGAGACCCAGTACTTC
CASSLVQGETQYF
>TRBD1|TRBJ1-5|NA|TRBV4-1
TGCGCCAGCAGCCAAGGGACAGGTCAGCCCCAGCATTTT
CASSQGTGQPQHF
>NA|TRBJ2-7|NA|TRBV30
TGTGGCTTAAGTAGGCCAGGAGGTGCTTACGAGCAGTACTTC
CGLSRPGGAYEQYF
>TRBD1|TRBJ2-7|NA|TRBV7-7
TGTGCCAGCAGCTCCGGGACAGGGGCCACCGAGCAGTACTTC
CASSSGTGATEQYF
>TRBD1|TRBJ1-2|NA|TRBV29-1
TGCAGCGTCCGGGACAGCTATGGCTACACCTTC
CSVRDSYGYTF
>TRBD2|TRBJ2-7|NA|TRBV18
TGTGCCAGCTCACCACAGAGACTAGCGGGTATCTACGAGCAGTACTTC
CASSPQRLAGIYEQYF
>NA|TRBJ2-5|NA|TRBV19
TGTGCCAGTATGGCAGGCCGCGGGGAGACCCAGTACTTC
CASMAGRGETQYF
>TRBD1|TRBJ2-5|once|TRBV28
TGTGCCAGCAGTCAGCCGGGACAGGGTACCCAGTACTTC
CASSQPGQGTQYF
>NA|TRBJ2-7|NA|TRBV4-3
TGCGCCAGCACTTCCGGGATAGGCTCCTACGAGCAGTACTTC
CASTSGIGSYEQYF
>TRBD1|TRBJ2-3|NA|TRBV19
TGTGCCAGTAGAACCACCGGACAGGGGAGAACAGATACGCAGTATTTT
CASRTTGQGRTDTQYF
>NA|TRBJ1-2|NA|TRBV28
TGTGCCAGCAGTTTACAGAACTATGGCTACACCTTC
CASSLQNYGYTF
>NA|TRBJ2-2|NA|TRBV10-1
TGCGCCAGCACTTCTTTTTCCGGGGAGCTGTTTTTT
CASTSFSGELFF
>TRBD1|TRBJ2-7|NA|TRBV7-2
TGTGCCAGCAGCAGTACTCCGGGACAGGGGGCCTACGAGCAGTACTTC
CASSSTPGQGAYEQYF
>NA|TRBJ2-7|NA|TRBV19
TGTGCCAGTAGTATAGATAACGGTTACGAGCAGTACTTC
CASSIDNGYEQYF
>NA|TRBJ2-2|NA|TRBV9
TGTGCCAGCAGCGCTCCTCAGGGGAACACCGGGGAGCTGTTTTTT
CASSAPQGNTGELFF
>TRBD1|TRBJ1-2|few|TRBV7-2
TGTGCCAGCTCGCGGGACAGGAATAACTATGGCTACACCTTC
CASSRDRNNYGYTF
>TRBD1|TRBJ1-4|NA|TRBV2
TGTGCCAGCAGTCGGACGGGACAGAGAGAAAAACTGTTTTTT
CASSRTGQREKLFF
>TRBD2|TRBJ2-1|NA|TRBV7-7
TGTGCCAGCAGCTTAGTAGCGGGAGGGTACAATGAGCAGTTCTTC
CASSLVAGGYNEQFF